This entry lists 21 T cell receptor beta chains sequenced from one sample in a study of T cell repertoires in cytomegalovirus infection. Using its own MiXCR run on the reads, TCRdb lists one record per CDR3 protein. The sample has roughly 150,000 distinct CDR3 sequences; under 20% are singletons. Input material: CD8+ T cells from PBMCs. The receptors were gathered from a human donor in good health (CMV status not recorded). Some clones in this sample may be carry-over from other donors' samples.

This clonotype appeared many times. The V call is TRBV27, the J call TRBJ2-5; TRBD2 aligns across 12 bases. The CDR3 is made up of 15 amino acids. Germline CDR1 reads MNHEY; CDR2 reads SMNVEV (reference sequence). J lost 4 bases, V lost 5 bases, and 5 bases had no gene match. The CDR3 region is CASSLPGLAGETQYF. Written as DNA, the CDR3 is TGTGCCAGCAGTCTACCGGGACTAGCGGGAGAGACCCAGTACTTC.

This clonotype was counted only a few times. The chain uses TRBV5-4 and TRBJ1-2, with D hard to call. The CDR3 covers 16 residues. Trimming left V 0 bases short and J 2 bases short, with 14 bases between. Germline CDR1 and CDR2: SGHNT and YYREEE (reference sequence). CDR3 region: CASSLALGGENYGYTF. The CDR3 DNA reads as TGTGCCAGCAGCTTGGCCTTGGGCGGGGAAAACTATGGCTACACCTTC.

The chain carries TRBV28 and TRBJ2-7; 8 bases map to TRBD2. The V and J ends lost 8 bases and 3 bases, in that order; junction bases with no gene match: 3. Per germline, CDR1 MDHEN and CDR2 SYDVKM. The CDR3 is made up of 12 amino acids. The CDR3 bases are TGTGCCAGCCGGGGGGGGCACTACGAGCAGTACTTC. The encoded protein is CASRGGHYEQYF.

The CDR3 sequence: CSAPGGYQETQYF. The CDR3 bases are TGCAGTGCTCCAGGGGGCTACCAAGAGACCCAGTACTTC. The chain links TRBV20-1 to TRBJ2-5; TRBD1 matches 8 bases. Germline lookup yields CDR1 DFQATT and CDR2 SNEGSKA (reference sequence). The CDR3 totals 13 residues. J was trimmed by 0 bases and V by 5 bases; bases with no gene match: 2.

This clonotype was recorded only once. The rearrangement links TRBV10-3 to TRBJ2-3; 10 nucleotides line up with TRBD2. The J segment lost 4 bases and the V segment lost 0 bases, leaving 7 bases of the junction unmatched. The CDR3 runs to 17 residues. CDR1 and CDR2 from the germline V gene are ENHRY and SYGVKD. The CDR3 sequence is CAISESSLAGVPDTQYF. CDR3 DNA sequence: TGTGCCATCAGTGAGTCGAGTCTAGCGGGAGTGCCAGATACGCAGTATTTT.

The genes are TRBV28 and TRBJ2-1, with 9 bases that match TRBD1. Trimming at V came to 5 bases and at J to 8 bases, leaving 7 bases not matched to a gene. CDR3 size: 14 residues. Germline V gene data show CDR1 as MDHEN and CDR2 as SYDVKM. The CDR3 DNA sequence: TGTGCCAGCAGTGGGACAGGGTCTATCGATGAGCAGTTCTTC. This gives the protein CASSGTGSIDEQFF.

The rearrangement uses TRBV14 and TRBJ2-3; tentatively, D is TRBD2 (6 bases). V dropped 0 bases and J dropped 12 bases, with 16 bases sitting between them. CDR3 length: 14 residues. The germline gives CDR1 SGHDN, CDR2 FVKESK. The CDR3 sequence is CASSQEVERGLQYF. CDR3 DNA sequence: TGTGCCAGCAGCCAAGAAGTGGAACGGGGACTTCAGTATTTT.

The rearrangement joins TRBV5-6 to TRBJ1-5, with D tentatively TRBD1 (6 bases). This CDR3 is 15 amino acids long. V was trimmed by 4 bases and J by 3 bases, leaving 14 bases between them. Germline assignment: CDR1 SGHDT and CDR2 YYEEEE. CDR3 sequence: CASSERPGANQPQHF. The CDR3 coding sequence is TGTGCCAGCAGCGAGAGGCCAGGGGCCAATCAGCCCCAGCATTTT.

The chain combines TRBV6-2 or TRBV6-3 with TRBJ2-6, with D unclear. Germline V gene data show CDR1 as MNHEY and CDR2 as SVGEGT. The V gene lost 0 bases and the J gene lost 0 bases, with 6 bases spanning the gap. CDR3 length: 16 amino acids. CDR3 in amino acids: CASSYSVVSGANVLTF. The CDR3, as DNA: TGTGCCAGCAGTTACTCTGTGGTCTCTGGGGCCAACGTCCTGACTTTC.

The rearrangement uses TRBV7-2 and TRBJ1-2; D ambiguous. This CDR3 is 14 amino acids long. Per germline, CDR1 SGHTA and CDR2 FQGNSA. The ends were cut back, 6 bases at V and 5 bases at J, with 16 bases in the middle. CDR3 residues: CASRDGSYLYGYTF. CDR3 coding DNA: TGTGCCAGCAGGGACGGATCCTATCTATATGGCTACACCTTC.

The chain links TRBV6-2 or TRBV6-3 to TRBJ2-5; 7 bases align to TRBD2. The CDR3 loop spans 16 amino acids. Germline V gene data show CDR1 as MNHEY and CDR2 as SVGEGT. The junction had 11 bases not matched to a gene; V was cut back by 0 bases and J by 7 bases. The CDR3 spells CASSYSPGGPRGTQYF. The CDR3 nucleotides read TGTGCCAGCAGTTACTCGCCGGGAGGCCCCCGGGGGACCCAGTACTTC.

This clonotype was counted ten times or more. This sequence joins TRBV7-2 and TRBJ1-2; tentative D call: TRBD1 (5 bases). CDR1 and CDR2 from the germline V gene are SGHTA and FQGNSA. Trimming removed 1 base from V and 3 bases from J, with 18 bases in between. The length of the CDR3 is 17 residues. The CDR3 nucleotides are TGTGCCAGCAGCTTAGGGTGGTGGCAGGGACCCCACTATGGCTACACCTTC. This codes for CASSLGWWQGPHYGYTF. Complete variable domain (other parts from reference TRBV7-2 and TRBJ1-2): GAGVSQSPSNKVTEKGKDVELRCDPISGHTALYWYRQSLGQGLEFLIYFQGNSAPDKSGLPSDRFSAERTGGSVSTLTIQRTQQEDSAVYLCASSLGWWQGPHYGYTFGSGTRLTVV.

This clonotype was recorded a few times. The chain couples TRBV28 to TRBJ1-2; no firm D call. The CDR3 is 14 amino acids. V lost 5 bases and J lost 4, with 14 bases in between. The germline V gene encodes CDR1 MDHEN and CDR2 SYDVKM. The DNA for the CDR3 is TGTGCCAGCAGTACAGCGGGTGTAGGCTATGGCTACACCTTC. It encodes CASSTAGVGYGYTF.

This clonotype was counted many times. The chain joins TRBV7-2 to TRBJ2-7; D is unclear. Germline V lookup: CDR1 SGHTA, CDR2 FQGNSA. The CDR3 loop spans 14 amino acids. V lost 5 bases to trimming and J lost 7 bases, with 18 bases between them. DNA of the CDR3: TGTGCCAGCAGCCCCCACGGCCCCCTCGGGGAGCAGTACGTC. Translation: CASSPHGPLGEQYV.

This clonotype has a handful of counts. This rearrangement joins TRBV7-9 to TRBJ2-7, with 10 bases fitting TRBD1. The CDR3 consists of 12 residues. CDR1 SEHNR and CDR2 FQNEAQ come from the germline V gene (reference sequence). J lost 7 bases, V lost 10 bases, and 7 bases had no gene match. The DNA for the CDR3 is TGTGCCACCCTCCGACAGGGGGCTGAGCAGTACTTC. Protein sequence: CATLRQGAEQYF.

This clonotype was seen more than once but under ten times. The chain is built from TRBV4-3 and TRBJ1-2, with 10 bases identical to TRBD1. Germline loops: CDR1 LGHNA, CDR2 YSLEER. V lost 0 bases, J lost 1 base, and 5 bases stayed unmatched. This CDR3 comprises 17 residues. CDR3 region: CASSQEGGTGVNYGYTF. The DNA of the CDR3 is TGCGCCAGCAGCCAAGAAGGAGGGACAGGGGTTAACTATGGCTACACCTTC.

In its sample, this clonotype was seen many times. The CDR3 sequence: CASSPTYSTEAFF. CDR3 bases: TGTGCCAGCAGCCCAACTTACTCCACTGAAGCTTTCTTT. The V gene is TRBV7-2, the J gene TRBJ1-1; D remains unclear. The V and J ends lost 5 bases and 4 bases respectively, with 11 bases between them. The germline V gene has CDR1 SGHTA and CDR2 FQGNSA. This CDR3 region has 13 residues.

The rearrangement uses TRBV10-3 and TRBJ1-2; 9 bases align to TRBD1. After removal of 10 bases from V and 6 bases from J, the junction contained 15 bases not matched to a gene. This CDR3 contains 15 residues. Looked up from germline, CDR1 is ENHRY and CDR2 is SYGVKD. CDR3 residues: CATMGSYGQGNGYTF. As DNA, the CDR3 is TGTGCCACCATGGGTAGTTATGGACAGGGGAATGGCTACACCTTC.

This clonotype was recorded a few times. CDR3: CASSSRRGVYEQYF. CDR3 nucleotide sequence: TGTGCCAGCAGCTCGCGGAGGGGGGTATACGAGCAGTACTTC. V usage is TRBV7-8 and J usage is TRBJ2-7; D is perhaps TRBD1 or TRBD2 (6 bases each). This CDR3 has 14 residues. Between the trimmed V and J ends, which lost 4 bases and 4 bases, there was a span of 14 bases. CDR1 and CDR2 from the germline V gene are SGHVS and FQNEAQ.

This clonotype came up a few times. V usage is TRBV10-3 and J usage is TRBJ2-5, with D perhaps TRBD1 (6 bases). Trimming took 5 bases from V and 2 from J, leaving 18 bases between them. Germline values: CDR1 ENHRY, CDR2 SYGVKD. The CDR3 length is 16 residues. The CDR3 is CAISRRDNNDQETQYF. DNA for the CDR3: TGTGCCATCAGTAGACGGGACAACAATGATCAAGAGACCCAGTACTTC.

The chain links TRBV5-5 to TRBJ2-1; D unresolved. CDR3 length equals 13 residues. V shed 2 bases and J shed 6 bases, with 9 bases lying between them. The germline V gene encodes CDR1 SGHKS and CDR2 YYEKEE (reference sequence). The CDR3 sequence is CASSFAQPNEQFF. For the CDR3, the DNA is TGTGCCAGCAGCTTTGCACAGCCCAATGAGCAGTTCTTC.